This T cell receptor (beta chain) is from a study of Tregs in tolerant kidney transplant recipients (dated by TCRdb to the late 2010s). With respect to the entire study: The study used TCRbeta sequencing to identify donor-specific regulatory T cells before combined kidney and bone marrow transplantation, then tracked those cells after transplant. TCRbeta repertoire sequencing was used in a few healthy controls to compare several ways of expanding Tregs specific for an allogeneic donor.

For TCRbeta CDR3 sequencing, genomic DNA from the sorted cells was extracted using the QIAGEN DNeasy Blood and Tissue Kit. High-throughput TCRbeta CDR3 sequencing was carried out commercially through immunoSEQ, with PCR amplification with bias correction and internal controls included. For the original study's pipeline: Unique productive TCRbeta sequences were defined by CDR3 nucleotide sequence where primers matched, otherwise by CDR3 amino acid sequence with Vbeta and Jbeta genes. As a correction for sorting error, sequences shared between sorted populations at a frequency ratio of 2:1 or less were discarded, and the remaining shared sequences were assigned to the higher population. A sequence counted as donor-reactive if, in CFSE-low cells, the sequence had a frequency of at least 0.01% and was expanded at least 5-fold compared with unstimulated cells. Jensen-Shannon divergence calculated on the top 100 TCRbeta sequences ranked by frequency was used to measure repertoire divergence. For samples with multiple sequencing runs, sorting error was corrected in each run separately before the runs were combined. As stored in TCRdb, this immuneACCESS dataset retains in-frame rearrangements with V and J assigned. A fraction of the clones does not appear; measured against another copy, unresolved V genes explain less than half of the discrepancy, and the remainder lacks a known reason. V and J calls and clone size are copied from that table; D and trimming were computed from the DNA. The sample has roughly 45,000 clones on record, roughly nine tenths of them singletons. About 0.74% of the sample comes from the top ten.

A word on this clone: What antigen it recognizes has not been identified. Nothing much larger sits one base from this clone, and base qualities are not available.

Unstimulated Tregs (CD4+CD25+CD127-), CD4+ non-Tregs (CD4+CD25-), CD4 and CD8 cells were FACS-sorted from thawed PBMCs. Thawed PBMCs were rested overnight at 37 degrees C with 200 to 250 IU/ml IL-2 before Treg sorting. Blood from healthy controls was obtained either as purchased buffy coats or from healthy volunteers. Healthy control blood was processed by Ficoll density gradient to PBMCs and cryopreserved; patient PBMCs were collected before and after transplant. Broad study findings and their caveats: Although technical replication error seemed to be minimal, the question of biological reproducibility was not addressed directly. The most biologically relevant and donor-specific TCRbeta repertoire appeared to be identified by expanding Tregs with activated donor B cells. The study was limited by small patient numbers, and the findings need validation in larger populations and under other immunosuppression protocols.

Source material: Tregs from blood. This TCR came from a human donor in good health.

The CDR3 region has the sequence CASSMRADSGNTIYF. The DNA reads TGTGCCAGTAGTATGCGGGCAGACTCTGGAAACACCATATATTTT. The V and J segments used are TRBV19 and TRBJ1-3; the D gene cannot be named for sure. Trimming at the junction amounts to 3 bases on V and 0 bases on J, and the germline ends lie 9 bases apart. From the germline V gene (reference sequence), CDR1 is LNHDA and CDR2 is SQIVND. The CDR3, cysteine through phenylalanine, is 15 amino acids long. The entry retains the CDR3 DNA only, 45 bases that are in frame from base 1. With all but the CDR3 taken from the reference TRBV19 and TRBJ1-3 genes, the full variable domain is: DGGITQSPKYLFRKEGQNVTLSCEQNLNHDAMYWYRQDPGQGLRLIYYSQIVNDFQKGDIAEGYSVSREKKESFPLTVTSAQKNPTAFYLCASSMRADSGNTIYFGEGSWLTVV.